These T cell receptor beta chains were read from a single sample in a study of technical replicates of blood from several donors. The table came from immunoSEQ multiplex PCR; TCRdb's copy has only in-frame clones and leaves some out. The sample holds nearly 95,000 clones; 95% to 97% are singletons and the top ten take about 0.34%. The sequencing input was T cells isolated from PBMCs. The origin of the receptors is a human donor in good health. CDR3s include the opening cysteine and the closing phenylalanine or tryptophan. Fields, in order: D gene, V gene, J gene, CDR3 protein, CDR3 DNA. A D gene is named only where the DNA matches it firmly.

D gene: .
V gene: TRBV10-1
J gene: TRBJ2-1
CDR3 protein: CASSSAFGPILDEDEQFF
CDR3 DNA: TGCGCCAGCAGCTCCGCTTTTGGGCCTATTCTGGATGAAGATGAGCAGTTCTTC

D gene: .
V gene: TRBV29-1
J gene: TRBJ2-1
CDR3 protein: CSGMTSGRLYNEQFF
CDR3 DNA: TGCAGCGGGATGACTAGTGGGAGGCTTTACAATGAGCAGTTCTTC

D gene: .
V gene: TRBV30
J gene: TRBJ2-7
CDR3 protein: CAWSVGGEQYF
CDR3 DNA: TGTGCCTGGAGTGTAGGGGGTGAGCAGTACTTC

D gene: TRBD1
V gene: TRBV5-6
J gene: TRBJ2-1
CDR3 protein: CASSLTGGRNNEQFF
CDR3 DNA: TGTGCCAGCAGCTTGACAGGGGGCCGTAACAATGAGCAGTTCTTC

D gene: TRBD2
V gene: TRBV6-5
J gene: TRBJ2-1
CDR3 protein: CASTGGGHNEQFF
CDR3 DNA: TGTGCCAGCACCGGGGGAGGGCACAATGAGCAGTTCTTC

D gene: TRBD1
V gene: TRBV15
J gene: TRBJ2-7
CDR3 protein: CATSRDGGQKQYF
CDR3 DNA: TGTGCCACCAGCAGAGATGGGGGACAGAAGCAGTACTTC

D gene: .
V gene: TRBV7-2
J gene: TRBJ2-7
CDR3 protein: CASSLVLFYEQYF
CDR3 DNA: TGTGCCAGCAGCTTAGTTCTGTTCTACGAGCAGTACTTC

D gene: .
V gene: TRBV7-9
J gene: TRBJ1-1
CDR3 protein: CASSLRQGGDTEAFF
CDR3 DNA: TGTGCCAGCAGCTTACGGCAGGGTGGGGACACTGAAGCTTTCTTT

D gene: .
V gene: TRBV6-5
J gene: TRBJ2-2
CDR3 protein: CATRRENTGELFF
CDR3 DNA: TGTGCCACCAGGAGAGAAAACACCGGGGAGCTGTTTTTT

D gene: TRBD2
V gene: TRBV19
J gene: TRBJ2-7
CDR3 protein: CASSNPSGRRNDEQYF
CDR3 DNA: TGTGCCAGTAGTAATCCGAGCGGGAGGAGAAACGACGAGCAGTACTTC

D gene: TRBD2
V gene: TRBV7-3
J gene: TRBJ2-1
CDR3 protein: CASSQAGTSYLNEQFF
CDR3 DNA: TGTGCCAGCAGTCAAGCCGGGACTAGTTATCTCAATGAGCAGTTCTTC

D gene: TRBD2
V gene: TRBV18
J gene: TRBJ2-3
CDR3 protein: CASSLPTSGSYTQYF
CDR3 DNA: TGTGCCAGCTCCCTTCCGACTAGCGGGAGCTATACGCAGTATTTT

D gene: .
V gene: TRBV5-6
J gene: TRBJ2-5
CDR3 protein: CASTRGETQYF
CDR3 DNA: TGTGCCAGCACCCGGGGGGAGACCCAGTACTTC

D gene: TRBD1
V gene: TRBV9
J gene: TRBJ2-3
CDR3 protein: CASSEQGAIDTQYF
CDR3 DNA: TGTGCCAGCAGCGAACAGGGGGCTATAGATACGCAGTATTTT

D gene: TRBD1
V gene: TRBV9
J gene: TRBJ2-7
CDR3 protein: CASSPRTGPSEQYF
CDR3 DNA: TGTGCCAGCAGCCCAAGGACAGGGCCCTCCGAGCAGTACTTC

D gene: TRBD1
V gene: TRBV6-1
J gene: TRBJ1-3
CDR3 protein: CASSDPGQGFSGNTIYF
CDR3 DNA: TGTGCCAGCAGTGACCCGGGACAGGGCTTCTCTGGAAACACCATATATTTT

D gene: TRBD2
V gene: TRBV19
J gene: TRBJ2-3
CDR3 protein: CASRTSGITDTQYF
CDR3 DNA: TGTGCCAGTAGGACTAGCGGGATCACAGATACGCAGTATTTT